Below, 30 T cell receptor beta chains from the same sample are listed, as sequenced in a study of blood T cell repertoires in COVID-19. The data were produced by immunoSEQ multiplex PCR, yet TCRdb's version contains in-frame clones alone and is incomplete. The sample lists tens of thousands of clones, 91% occurring once. The sequenced sample consisted of peripheral blood. These receptors all stem from a man aged 50 to 59 with active COVID-19.

The J gene is TRBJ2-2, the V gene TRBV14, with D possibly TRBD2 on 6 matching bases. The CDR3 is 14 residues long. The germline gives CDR1 SGHDN, CDR2 FVKESK. V was clipped by 3 bases and J by 4 bases, with 9 bases between them. CDR3: CASSHSGGTGELFF. DNA for the CDR3: TGTGCCAGCAGCCATAGCGGAGGCACCGGGGAGCTGTTTTTT.

This clone was picked up a small number of times. The chain uses TRBV7-2 and TRBJ2-7; TRBD2 matches at 8 bases. The V gene's germline CDR1 is SGHTA and CDR2 FQGNSA. V lost 3 bases to trimming and J lost 4 bases; unmatched junction nucleotides: 8. The CDR3 is 15 amino acids. CDR3 region: CASSFRVGRGYEQYF. In DNA, the CDR3 is TGTGCCAGCAGCTTTAGGGTCGGGAGGGGATACGAGCAGTACTTC.

J is TRBJ1-6 and V is TRBV6-5; D possibly corresponds to TRBD1 (5 bases). Germline V gives CDR1 MNHEY, CDR2 SVGAGI. Trimming shortened V by 8 bases and J by 6 bases, and 17 bases separated the two germline ends. There are 15 residues in the CDR3. This chain's CDR3 is CASSLRRDFNSPLHF. Written as DNA, the CDR3 is TGTGCCAGCTCTCTTCGGAGGGACTTTAATTCACCCCTCCACTTT.

This sequence joins TRBV7-8 and TRBJ2-5; D is undetermined. This CDR3 region has 12 residues. Trimming removed 5 bases at V and 4 bases at J, with 8 bases between. Germline loops: CDR1 SGHVS, CDR2 FQNEAQ. The DNA of the CDR3 is TGTGCCAGCAGCCAGTACGGAGAGACCCAGTACTTC. It codes for CASSQYGETQYF. Looking up the rest from reference TRBV7-8 and TRBJ2-5 gives the full variable domain: GAGVSQSPRYKVAKRGQDVALRCDPISGHVSLFWYQQALGQGPEFLTYFQNEAQLDKSGLPSDRFFAERPEGSVSTLKIQRTQQEDSAVYLCASSQYGETQYFGPGTRLLVL.

This chain connects TRBV9 to TRBJ2-3; perhaps TRBD2 as D (6 bases). The CDR3 length is 15 residues. Trimming stripped 0 bases from V and 5 bases from J, with 13 bases between. CDR1 and CDR2 from the germline V gene are SGDLS and YYNGEE. In DNA form, the CDR3 reads TGTGCCAGCAGCGTAGCTACGGGAGCTGGAGATACGCAGTATTTT. Translated: CASSVATGAGDTQYF.

The chain joins TRBV6-5 to TRBJ2-3, with TRBD2 as a possible D gene (5 bases). There are 13 residues in the CDR3. V lost 7 bases and J 3 bases, leaving 11 bases between the germline ends. Per the germline V gene, CDR1 is MNHEY and CDR2 is SVGAGI. CDR3 nucleotide sequence: TGTGCCAGCAAACGGGATATAACAGATACGCAGTATTTT. Protein product: CASKRDITDTQYF.

This clone was counted once. The CDR3 protein is CASSFPGTRQFF. CDR3 bases: TGTGCCAGCAGTTTCCCCGGTACTCGGCAGTTCTTC. The V and J genes are TRBV12-3 or TRBV12-4 and TRBJ2-1, with no clear D. CDR3 size: 12 residues. V lost 3 bases, J lost 12 bases, and 12 bases lay in between.

This clone appeared once. CDR3 amino acids: CASRPPGTTSGYTF. DNA of the CDR3: TGTGCCAGCAGACCTCCGGGAACCACGAGCGGCTACACCTTC. This rearrangement joins TRBV5-8 to TRBJ1-2; no clear D. The germline V and J ends were trimmed by 5 bases and 8 bases, with 19 bases remaining between them. The CDR3 has 14 amino acids. In germline, CDR1 is SGHTS, CDR2 YDEGEE.

The chain uses TRBV7-2 and TRBJ2-5; 10 nucleotides match TRBD2. The CDR3 extends over 15 amino acids. V lost 5 bases to trimming and J lost 7 bases; unmatched junction nucleotides: 10. Germline-derived CDR1 and CDR2 are SGHTA and FQGNSA. The CDR3 region is CASSPQLAGGATQYF. CDR3 DNA sequence: TGTGCCAGCAGCCCGCAGTTAGCGGGGGGCGCGACCCAGTACTTC. The full variable domain, in which reference TRBV7-2 and TRBJ2-5 provide the parts outside the CDR3, is GAGVSQSPSNKVTEKGKDVELRCDPISGHTALYWYRQSLGQGLEFLIYFQGNSAPDKSGLPSDRFSAERTGGSVSTLTIQRTQQEDSAVYLCASSPQLAGGATQYFGPGTRLLVL.

This clone was recorded only once. The chain combines TRBV5-6 with TRBJ1-6; the D gene is possibly TRBD1 (5 bases). CDR1 is SGHDT, CDR2 YYEEEE, per germline. This CDR3 contains 14 residues. Trimming pared 0 bases from V and 10 bases from J, leaving 11 bases between. CDR3 nucleotides: TGTGCCAGCAGCTTGGCCGGGGGAGGATCACCCCTCCACTTT. It codes for CASSLAGGGSPLHF.

This chain links TRBV19 with TRBJ2-1; D perhaps matches TRBD2 (5 bases). This CDR3 is 16 amino acids long. Germline V lookup: CDR1 LNHDA, CDR2 SQIVND (reference sequence). V was shortened by 4 bases and J by 6 bases, with 19 bases between the two germline ends. CDR3 protein: CASSNPPPAAGNEQFF. The CDR3 bases are TGTGCCAGTAGTAACCCCCCCCCAGCGGCGGGCAATGAGCAGTTCTTC.

The CDR3: CAWSRLRSSTDTQYF. DNA of the CDR3: TGTGCCTGGAGCCGCCTGCGGTCCAGCACAGATACGCAGTATTTT. V usage is TRBV30 and J usage is TRBJ2-3; no definite D call. Trimming took 3 bases from V and 0 from J, leaving 13 bases between them. CDR3 length: 15 amino acids. Germline loops: CDR1 GTSNPN, CDR2 SVGIG (reference sequence).

J is TRBJ2-1 and V is TRBV11-2; possible D gene TRBD1, 5 bases. The CDR3 sequence is 16 residues long. Per the germline V gene, CDR1 is SGHAT and CDR2 is FQNNGV. V lost 1 base to trimming and J lost 4 bases, with 14 bases between them. CDR3 sequence reads: CASSLGPLTAYNEQFF. The CDR3 bases are TGTGCCAGCAGCTTAGGCCCCCTGACAGCGTACAATGAGCAGTTCTTC.

The chain couples TRBV4-2 to TRBJ2-2, with D perhaps TRBD1 (5 bases). V dropped 4 bases and J dropped 5 bases, with 14 bases sitting between them. The length of the CDR3 is 15 residues. The germline gives CDR1 LGHNA, CDR2 YNFKEQ. CDR3 sequence reads: CASSPQSRVTGELFF. Here the CDR3 DNA reads TGTGCCAGCAGCCCCCAGAGCAGGGTAACCGGGGAGCTGTTTTTT.

The V call is TRBV15, the J call TRBJ1-1; 8 bases line up with TRBD1. Looked up from germline, CDR1 is LNHNV and CDR2 is YYDKDF (reference sequence). The CDR3 is 13 amino acids. Germline trimming cut 8 bases from V and 3 bases from J; bases unmatched to any gene: 5. The CDR3 coding sequence is TGTGCCACCCGCGAACAGGGGGACACTGAAGCTTTCTTT. Its translation is CATREQGDTEAFF.

The V gene is TRBV5-4, the J gene TRBJ2-1; 10 bases fit TRBD1. Germline assignment: CDR1 SGHNT and CDR2 YYREEE (reference sequence). This CDR3 contains 14 residues. The CDR3 region has the DNA TGTGCTACCCCGAAGGGACAGGGGAACAATGAGCAGTTCTTC. It specifies CATPKGQGNNEQFF.

V is TRBV30 and J is TRBJ2-7; a possible D gene is TRBD1 (6 bases). V lost 3 bases, J lost 2 bases, and 20 bases lay in between. Germline CDR1 is GTSNPN and CDR2 is SVGIG (reference sequence). The CDR3 has 16 amino acids. CDR3 amino acids: CAWRHWTDWLTYEQYF. CDR3 DNA: TGTGCCTGGAGGCACTGGACAGACTGGTTAACCTACGAGCAGTACTTC.

V is TRBV9 and J is TRBJ2-5, with 9 positions matching TRBD1. The CDR3 is made up of 14 amino acids. Trimming removed 4 bases from V and 6 bases from J; junction bases left unmatched: 7. The germline V gene has CDR1 SGDLS and CDR2 YYNGEE. The DNA for the CDR3 is TGTGCCAGCAGCCCTCGGACAGGGGTGAAGACCCAGTACTTC. It translates to CASSPRTGVKTQYF.

This chain links TRBV9 with TRBJ1-3; D remains unclear. V was trimmed by 0 bases and J by 0 bases, leaving 7 bases between them. CDR1 is SGDLS, CDR2 YYNGEE, per germline. The CDR3 covers 15 residues. CDR3: CASSVESNSGNTIYF. The CDR3 DNA sequence: TGTGCCAGCAGCGTAGAATCTAACTCTGGAAACACCATATATTTT.

This rearrangement joins TRBV3-1 (or the pseudogene TRBV3-2) to TRBJ2-3, with 9 nucleotides matching TRBD1. The germline V gene has CDR1 LGHDT and CDR2 YNNKEL (reference sequence). The length of the CDR3 is 15 residues. Losses at the gene ends were 4 bases for V and 2 bases for J; bases not matched to a gene: 4. The CDR3, as DNA: TGTGCCAGCAGCCTTCGGGACAGGGTCACAGATACGCAGTATTTT. This sequence encodes CASSLRDRVTDTQYF.

This chain links TRBV9 with TRBJ2-7, with 8 bases identical to TRBD1. The CDR3 is made up of 14 amino acids. J gave up 1 base and V 4 bases, and 4 bases lay outside the gene matches. Germline CDR1 reads SGDLS; CDR2 reads YYNGEE. CDR3 residues: CASSLGQGSYEQYF. The CDR3 nucleotides are TGTGCCAGCAGCCTAGGACAGGGTTCCTACGAGCAGTACTTC.

The chain combines TRBV18 with TRBJ1-5, with a possible D match to TRBD1 (6 bases). Deletions cut 6 bases from V and 2 bases from J, with 20 bases between. Germline V gene sequence: CDR1 KGHSH, CDR2 LQKENI. This CDR3 region has 17 residues. The CDR3 bases are TGTGCCAGCTCCCCCGGGGGGGGCGCGATGGGCAATCAGCCCCAGCATTTT. This codes for CASSPGGGAMGNQPQHF. The full variable domain, completed using reference TRBV18 and TRBJ1-5, is NAGVMQNPRHLVRRRGQEARLRCSPMKGHSHVYWYRQLPEEGLKFMVYLQKENIIDESGMPKERFSAEFPKEGPSILRIQQVVRGDSAAYFCASSPGGGAMGNQPQHFGDGTRLSIL.

The CDR3 is CASSPTSGGAYNEQFF. CDR3 nucleotides: TGTGCCAGCAGCCCCACTAGCGGGGGGGCCTACAATGAGCAGTTCTTC. The V gene is TRBV7-2, the J gene TRBJ2-1; 13 nucleotides match TRBD2. V was pared by 5 bases and J by 2 bases, with 3 bases of the junction left unmatched. CDR3 length equals 16 residues. Germline V gives CDR1 SGHTA, CDR2 FQGNSA.

This clone has just one count. V and J are TRBV3-1 (or the pseudogene TRBV3-2) and TRBJ2-3, with a weak D call TRBD1 (6 bases). Trimming cost V 0 bases and J 0 bases, with 13 bases left between them. The CDR3 is 17 amino acids. Germline-derived CDR1 and CDR2 are LGHDT and YNNKEL (reference sequence). This chain's CDR3 is CASSQDVGGSSTDTQYF. In DNA, the CDR3 is TGTGCCAGCAGCCAAGACGTTGGGGGCAGTAGCACAGATACGCAGTATTTT.

CDR3 DNA: TGTGCCAGTACCCGGACAGCAACTAATGAAAAACTGTTTTTT. Translation gives CASTRTATNEKLFF. The chain uses TRBV19 and TRBJ1-4; TRBD1 might be the D (6 bases). CDR3 length: 14 residues. Trimming shortened V by 7 bases and J by 0 bases, and 9 bases separated the two germline ends. CDR1 and CDR2 (germline): LNHDA, SQIVND (reference sequence).

CDR3 in amino acids: CASSDSLAGTQETQYF. The CDR3 coding sequence is TGTGCCAGCAGTGACTCCCTAGCGGGGACCCAAGAGACCCAGTACTTC. The rearrangement links TRBV25-1 to TRBJ2-5; TRBD2 aligns across 9 bases. With V trimmed by 3 bases and J by 1 base, 6 bases remained unmatched. The CDR3 runs to 16 residues. CDR1 is MGHDK, CDR2 SYGVNS, per germline.

The gene calls are TRBV29-1 and TRBJ2-7, with D perhaps TRBD1 (5 bases). The germline CDR1 and CDR2 sequences are SQVTM and ANQGSEA. CDR3 length: 14 residues. Trimming left V 6 bases short and J 1 base short, with 16 bases between. The CDR3 loop is CSVQLGQGSYEQYF. DNA for the CDR3: TGCAGCGTCCAGCTGGGCCAGGGATCCTACGAGCAGTACTTC.

A word on this clone: The DNA is omitted, as the CDR3 cannot be located on it reliably, and the CDR3 follows TCRdb's listing. V gene TRBV24-1 combines with J gene TRBJ2-6; TRBD2 reflects the table's D call only, with no check against the DNA. The germline gives CDR1 KGHDR, CDR2 SFDVKD. The CDR3 length is 15 residues, termini included. The CDR3 sequence: CATSSSGSGANVLTF.

The chain joins TRBV11-2 to TRBJ1-4, with a possible D match to TRBD1 (6 bases). V was trimmed by 4 bases and J by 1 base, leaving 10 bases between them. This CDR3 comprises 15 residues. CDR1 is SGHAT and CDR2 is FQNNGV in the germline V gene. CDR3 protein: CASSSGQLTNEKLFF. CDR3 nucleotide sequence: TGTGCCAGCAGCTCAGGACAGTTAACTAATGAAAAACTGTTTTTT.

The V gene is TRBV6-5, the J gene TRBJ1-1; 7 bases map to TRBD1. The CDR3 contains 14 residues. Trimming took 5 bases from V and 0 from J; bases not matched to a gene: 3. CDR1 and CDR2 (germline): MNHEY, SVGAGI. CDR3 in amino acids: CASSRQGLNTEAFF. CDR3 in DNA: TGTGCCAGCAGTCGACAGGGTCTGAACACTGAAGCTTTCTTT.